One T cell receptor (beta chain) is described in this entry. Its specificity is not known. A second PCR of 7 to 11 cycles used a sample-barcoded 5' primer and a J-beta primer mix. A single record per CDR3 protein comes from TCRdb applying MiXCR to the 5' RACE reads. The sample yields a few hundred thousand distinct CDR3 sequences, 27% seen once. This sample is drawn from a study of blood T cells in healthy people across ages. General study points: Strong correlation existed between TCR beta diversity and naive T cell percentage.

Approximately 9.2 milliliters was the volume of peripheral blood drawn from each donor. The study isolated at least 7 million PBMCs from each sample. CDR1 is SGHTA and CDR2 is FQGNSA in the germline V gene. The CDR3 totals 15 residues. Sample: blood. J is TRBJ2-5 and V is TRBV7-2, with TRBD2 matching 9 bases. Matching the DNA end better, TRBJ2-1 makes the J call doubtful. This receptor was identified in a woman aged 70-85 years in good health. The CDR3 sequence: CASSQRTSAGNEQFF. The DNA of the CDR3 is TGTGCCAGCAGCCAGAGGACTAGCGCGGGGAATGAGCAGTTCTTC.